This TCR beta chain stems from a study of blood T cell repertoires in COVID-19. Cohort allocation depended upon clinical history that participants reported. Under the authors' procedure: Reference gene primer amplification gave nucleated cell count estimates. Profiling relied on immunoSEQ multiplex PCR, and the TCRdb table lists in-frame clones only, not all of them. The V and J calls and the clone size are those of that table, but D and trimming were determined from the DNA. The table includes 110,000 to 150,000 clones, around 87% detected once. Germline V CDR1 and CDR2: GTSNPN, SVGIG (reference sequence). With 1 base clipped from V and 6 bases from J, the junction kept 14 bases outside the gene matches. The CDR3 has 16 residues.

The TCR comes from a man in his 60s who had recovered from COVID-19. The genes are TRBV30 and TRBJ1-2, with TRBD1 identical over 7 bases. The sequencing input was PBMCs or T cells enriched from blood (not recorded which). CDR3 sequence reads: CAWSGNPGTVGNGYTF. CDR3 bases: TGTGCCTGGAGTGGAAACCCCGGGACAGTGGGTAATGGCTACACCTTC.